The 9 T cell receptor beta chains listed next were all sequenced from one sample in a study of cytomegalovirus exposure and HLA in healthy donors. Both 60 Vbeta primers and 13 Jbeta primers went into the PCR. Only in-frame clones appear in the TCRdb table, and some are missing; sequencing was by immunoSEQ multiplex PCR. The sample table sets out under 130,000 clones. The sequencing sample was made of PBMCs. These receptors were obtained from a man aged 45 to 65 in good health and CMV-seronegative.

To note about this clone: Germline is not matched at one junction end, which may reflect a read error. The V gene is TRBV7-7, the J gene TRBJ2-5; 7 nucleotides match TRBD2. This CDR3 has 15 residues. Germline CDR1 SSHAT, CDR2 FNYEAQ (reference sequence). The CDR3 is CASSPNVGGKETQYF. For the CDR3, the DNA is TGTGCTAGCAGCCCGAATGTCGGGGGGAAAGAGACCCAGTACTTC.

The genes are TRBV11-3 and TRBJ2-5, with D hard to call. The CDR3 spans 15 residues. V was cut by 1 base and J by 1 base, with 10 bases left in between. The germline CDR1 and CDR2 sequences are SGHNT and YENEEA. This chain's CDR3 is CASSLGSQFQETQYF. In DNA, the CDR3 is TGTGCCAGCAGCTTAGGTTCACAGTTCCAAGAGACCCAGTACTTC.

V usage is TRBV19 and J usage is TRBJ1-1; a weak D match, TRBD1 (5 bases). The CDR3 totals 15 residues. Germline values: CDR1 LNHDA, CDR2 SQIVND (reference sequence). V was trimmed by 6 bases and J by 4 bases, leaving 18 bases between them. CDR3 DNA: TGTGCCAGTAGACTAAAGGACAACAGCCTCACTGAAGCTTTCTTT. It codes for CASRLKDNSLTEAFF.

The rearrangement links TRBV10-2 to TRBJ1-2, with D possibly matching TRBD1 (6 bases). The CDR3 has 15 amino acids. Germline V gene sequence: CDR1 WSHSY, CDR2 SAAADI. Trimming pared 1 base from V and 4 bases from J, leaving 13 bases between. The CDR3 spells CASSELSKGGYGYTF. CDR3 DNA: TGCGCCAGCAGTGAGTTGTCCAAAGGGGGCTATGGCTACACCTTC.

The rearrangement links TRBV20-1 to TRBJ1-1; D remains unclear. The CDR3 has 11 amino acids. Per germline, CDR1 DFQATT and CDR2 SNEGSKA (reference sequence). The CDR3 protein is CRAAGYGSAFF. The CDR3 DNA reads TGCAGGGCCGCGGGCTACGGATCCGCTTTCTTT.

The V and J genes are TRBV5-8 and TRBJ1-6; D not resolved. V gave up 7 bases and J gave up 10 bases, with 12 bases separating them. Germline lookup yields CDR1 SGHTS and CDR2 YDEGEE. This CDR3 region has 12 residues. CDR3 sequence: CASRIPGSPLHF. The CDR3 nucleotides are TGTGCCAGCCGTATACCTGGCTCACCCCTCCACTTT.

This rearrangement joins TRBV5-6 to TRBJ1-1, with a possible D match to TRBD1 (6 bases). V was trimmed by 3 bases and J by 3 bases, leaving 15 bases between them. CDR3 length: 15 amino acids. CDR1 SGHDT and CDR2 YYEEEE come from the germline V gene. The CDR3 sequence is CASSWGGQWDTEAFF. CDR3 sequence (DNA): TGTGCCAGCAGCTGGGGGGGACAATGGGACACTGAAGCTTTCTTT. The full variable domain, completed using reference TRBV5-6 and TRBJ1-1, is DAGVTQSPTHLIKTRGQQVTLRCSPKSGHDTVSWYQQALGQGPQFIFQYYEEEERQRGNFPDRFSGHQFPNYSSELNVNALLLGDSALYLCASSWGGQWDTEAFFGQGTRLTVV.

The V call is TRBV5-5, the J call TRBJ1-1; D uncertain. Looked up from germline, CDR1 is SGHKS and CDR2 is YYEKEE (reference sequence). CDR3 length: 13 amino acids. Trimming pared 4 bases from V and 4 bases from J, leaving 11 bases between. The CDR3 is CASSLGSPTEAFF. As DNA, the CDR3 is TGTGCCAGCAGCCTCGGTAGTCCCACTGAAGCTTTCTTT. The full variable domain, its missing parts supplied by reference TRBV5-5 and TRBJ1-1, is DAGVTQSPTHLIKTRGQQVTLRCSPISGHKSVSWYQQVLGQGPQFIFQYYEKEERGRGNFPDRFSARQFPNYSSELNVNALLLGDSALYLCASSLGSPTEAFFGQGTRLTVV.

J is TRBJ1-2 and V is TRBV6-1, with TRBD1 matching 7 bases. V was pared by 2 bases and J by 4 bases, with 1 base of the junction left unmatched. Germline loops: CDR1 MNHNS, CDR2 SASEGT. This CDR3 spans 13 amino acids. The CDR3 protein is CASSENRGYGYTF. CDR3 nucleotides: TGTGCCAGCAGTGAAAACAGGGGCTATGGCTACACCTTC.